The T cell receptor beta chain described here comes from a study of blood T cell repertoires in COVID-19 (TCRdb year 2020). With regard to the full study: Samples from collaborators originated in the United States, Italy and Spain and spanned both the acute and convalescent phases of COVID-19. The material from the prospective study consisted of cDNA or gDNA derived from T cells, B-cell-depleted T cells, or PBMCs. Subjects who had been exposed to COVID-19, were actively infected with it, or had recovered from it provided the deeply sampled blood TCRbeta repertoires that made up the dataset. The repertoires were released in a freely available public database meant as a resource for research on the immune response to SARS-CoV-2. Samples came from the ongoing ImmuneRACE study (first 160 participants) plus 1,254 subjects from 6 global collaborators. Nearly every sample came with metadata listing a de-identified subject ID, COVID-19 status, age in years and sex. Where available, HLA class I and class II types were obtained from metadata supplied by the sample provider rather than from assay-based typing. Broader findings and caveats from the paper: Clinical and demographic metadata were provided uncurated, with the amount varying by source and participant.

As concerns this clone: It has no known antigen specificity. There are no base qualities to consult, and no much larger clone falls within one base.

The collaborating institutions used their own protocols to collect whole blood in K2EDTA tubes. For TCRbeta analysis, collaborator samples were shipped as frozen whole blood, as isolated PBMCs, or as DNA extracted from either sample type. V loses 3 bases of germline sequence and J loses 4 bases, and the interval between the two ends is 14 bases. Reading from cysteine to phenylalanine, the CDR3 counts 15 amino acids. Of all the DNA, just the CDR3 is kept, 45 bases in frame from base 1. Reading the germline V gene gives CDR1 SGHTA and CDR2 FQGNSA. TCRbeta CDR3 regions were amplified from genomic DNA using the immunoSEQ Assay, a bias-controlled multiplex PCR. For the original study's pipeline: The number of nucleated cells in each sample was estimated from the amplification of reference gene primers within the assay. Sequence reads were collapsed and filtered to measure the absolute abundance of every unique TCRbeta CDR3 rearrangement. Productive Simpson clonality was computed per sample as the square root of Simpson's diversity index over productive rearrangements. Not all clones reach the TCRdb copy of this immuneACCESS table, which keeps in-frame sequences only. Checked studies attribute under half of the gap to unresolved V genes and leave the rest unexplained. V, J and clone size are taken as reported in that table, and D and trimming were inferred from the DNA itself. This sample gives around 250,000 clones in total; 82% of them show up just once. Clones ranked in the top ten supply roughly 3.3% of the sample.

The rearrangement combines TRBV7-2 with TRBJ2-3; TRBD1 is a weak D gene call, 5 bases matching. This TCR derives from a woman under 30 with acute or convalescent COVID-19. Sequenced: peripheral blood. The base sequence is TGTGCCAGCAGCTTGACAGTCTCCAGTCCAGATACGCAGTATTTT. The encoded protein is CASSLTVSSPDTQYF.